This TCR beta chain was sequenced for a study of OX40 agonist ivuxolimab in advanced cancers. Looking at the study overall: Ivuxolimab was a fully human IgG2 agonistic monoclonal antibody targeting the costimulatory receptor OX40 (CD134). Patients were allowed to have had prior anti-PD-1, anti-PD-L1 or anti-CTLA-4 therapy, and approximately 43% of the dose-escalation patients had previously received checkpoint inhibitors. The point of sequencing TCRbeta in the periphery was to test whether ivuxolimab changed TCR sequence diversity and drove clonal T-cell expansion. The monotherapy dose-escalation portion (N = 52 patients) of the phase I ivuxolimab trial is reported in the paper. Intravenous ivuxolimab was administered to patients every 2 weeks at six dose levels: 0.01, 0.1, 0.3, 1.5, 3 and 10 mg/kg. In the dose-escalation cohort, about four fifths of patients were male, and the mean age was 60 years with a range of roughly 20 to 79. Partial responses occurred in three dose-escalation patients, of whom one had hepatocellular carcinoma and two had cutaneous melanoma. Among the roughly 50 dose-escalation patients, some 19 had hepatocellular carcinoma, about 15 melanoma, 9 renal cell carcinoma and 9 head and neck cancer.

General study outcomes and caveats: At doses of 0.1 to 3.0 mg/kg, clonal expansion of both CD4+ and CD8+ blood T cells was observed from baseline to week 6. Low levels of normalized T-cell clonal expansion were also seen in some patients who did not respond. In the 0.1-3.0 mg/kg groups, partial responders were among the patients with the lowest normalized peripheral clonal expansion, particularly in CD8+ T cells. Which antigens the clonally expanded peripheral T cells were specific for was not determined. After ivuxolimab, CD8+ T cells had more expanded clones than CD4+ T cells on average.

Including the terminal cysteine and phenylalanine, the CDR3 comprises 18 residues. This entry keeps only the CDR3 DNA: 54 bases, framed from base 1. CDR1 SEHNR and CDR2 FQNEAQ are derived from the germline V gene (reference sequence). V and J are trimmed by 5 bases and 1 base, and the gene matches miss 15 bases of the junction. Patients with autoimmune disease history or receiving systemic immunosuppression were excluded from the trial. In every dose cohort, peripheral blood was drawn for TCR sequencing at baseline, cycle 4 day 1, and cycle 7 day 1. Samples were obtained from an open-label, multicenter, first-in-human phase I dose-escalation trial of ivuxolimab. Adults with locally advanced or metastatic melanoma, renal cell carcinoma, hepatocellular carcinoma or head and neck squamous cell carcinoma were enrolled in the trial. Before TCR sequencing, CD4+ T cells and CD8+ T cells from peripheral blood were sorted into separate populations.

With respect to this clone: No antigen is known for it. Base qualities are not at hand, and no much larger clone is one base apart.

Genomic DNA was extracted from sorted cells for sequencing of the TCRbeta CDR3 region. The immunoSEQ Assay was used for sequencing of TCRbeta CDR3 regions. TCRdb holds this immuneACCESS table with in-frame rearrangements only. Some clones are missing; in checked studies, unresolved V genes explain under half, and the rest has no known cause. This sample gives more than 50,000 clones in total; roughly 86% of them show up just once. The top ten clones comprise around 2.5% of the sample. This clonotype was obtained from an adult with an advanced solid tumor such as melanoma, head and neck, liver or kidney cancer. This chain joins TRBV7-9 to TRBJ2-7; 9 of the junction bases match TRBD2. The material was CD4+ or CD8+ T cells sorted from blood, obtained in a trial of the OX40 agonist ivuxolimab. At the DNA level, the sequence is TGTGCCAGCAGCCCAATTAGCCCACGCGGGGGGGTATCCTACGAGCAGTACTTC. Its translation reads: CASSPISPRGGVSYEQYF.